This TCR beta chain came from a study of T cell responses to AZD1222 COVID-19 vaccine listed by TCRdb under 2021. Regarding the study in general: AZD1222 recipients with second doses at about 4 weeks or about 12 weeks were pooled, because spike-specific TCR depth and breadth did not differ between schedules. A total of about 230 trial participants underwent TCR sequencing, of whom some 210 received two doses of AZD1222 and 26 received two doses of the MenACWY control vaccine. Trial participants were enrolled by age into subgroups of 18-55, 56-69 and 70-plus years, and roughly 150, 30 and 60 TCR-sequenced participants, respectively, were included in these subgroups.

A note on this clone: Its antigen is not yet known. Base qualities are not at hand, and no much larger clone is one base apart.

The sample's time point label, decoded: baseline before first vaccination. Vaccinee samples came from UK trials COV001 and COV002, including a single-blind randomized controlled phase 2/3 trial of AZD1222 (ChAdOx1 nCoV-19) in healthy adults. For TCRbeta chain sequencing, PBMC samples from trial participants were taken at day 0 and at day 28 after the second dose. CDR3 length: 17 amino acids, cysteine to phenylalanine. The sequence is cut down to CDR3 DNA, 51 bases in frame from base 1. CDR1 is given as LNHDA and CDR2 as SQIVND, both from the germline V gene (reference sequence). After removal of 5 bases from V and 3 bases from J, the junction retains 11 bases not matched to a gene. The CDR3 regions of human TCRbeta chains were analyzed by immunosequencing. The authors processed their data as follows. TCRs in the repertoires were matched against a reference library of SARS-CoV-2-specific TCRs that had been generated with the MIRA antigen-specificity platform. Breadth was defined as the fraction of unique TCRs that were SARS-CoV-2-associated. Depth was defined as the fraction of total T cells that were SARS-CoV-2-associated. Using the MIRA data, every spike-specific TCR was mapped to the spike region that the TCR reacted to and assigned to either a CD4 or a CD8 class. Log10-transformed breadth and depth values were compared by one-way ANOVA with Sidak's multiple comparisons tests. What TCRdb holds here is the immuneACCESS table cut down to in-frame rearrangements. Part of the clones is not present; checked against another copy, under half of the missing clones reflect an unresolved V gene, and the others are unexplained. The DNA was the basis for D and trimming; V, J and clone size are from that table. In this sample the table shows 100,000 to 150,000 clones, more than 75% of which occur a single time. Under 25% of the sample comes from the top ten.

What the work shows at the level of the full study, not this receptor alone: Epitopes outside the regions mutated in the B.1.351 and B.1.1.7 variants were reportedly recognized by nearly half of the unique spike-specific TCRs. CD4 TCRs associated with the vaccine covered the entire spike protein, and the dominant responses were in regions 160-218 and 743-854. After two AZD1222 doses, both the breadth and the depth of spike-specific TCRs were significantly higher than at day 0 and than in MenACWY recipients. Only a handful of AZD1222 recipients were SARS-CoV-2 seropositive at baseline, limiting conclusions about previously exposed vaccinees. In the small 56-69-year group, the increase in depth fell short of significance, most likely because of low power. Participants were mostly white British and included more females than males, and it was suggested by the authors that clonal diversity may have been underestimated. Because no samples from the day 14 peak response were available, repertoires could be characterized only after the peak T cell response.

In this chain, TRBV19 is recombined with TRBJ1-1; a stretch of 11 junction bases matches TRBD1. This clonotype originated in an adult in good health. The sample in question was peripheral blood, obtained on day 0 of AZD1222 vaccination. The CDR3 amino acid sequence is: CASSPRDRGFWDTEAFF. DNA sequence: TGTGCCAGTAGTCCCCGGGACAGGGGGTTTTGGGACACTGAAGCTTTCTTT.